These 23 T cell receptor beta chains originate from one sample sequenced in a study of CD8+ T cells in alopecia areata. RNA, once extracted, was reverse transcribed into cDNA for use as the sequencing template. The protocol was immunoSEQ multiplex PCR, while the TCRdb copy is restricted to in-frame clones and leaves out a portion. Of 110,000 or so clones detected, roughly two fifths appear once; the ten largest clones hold 3% to 3.5%. Sequenced sample: CD4+ T cells sorted from blood. The receptors were gathered from a human donor with alopecia areata.

This clone was recorded a few times. V and J are TRBV28 and TRBJ2-7; possibly TRBD2 for D (6 bases). Trimming cost V 7 bases and J 0 bases, with 19 bases left between them. CDR3 length: 16 residues. Per the germline V gene, CDR1 is MDHEN and CDR2 is SYDVKM. The CDR3 DNA is TGTGCCAGCACCGGCGGGATGGGGCCGAGCTCCTACGAGCAGTACTTC. Translated: CASTGGMGPSSYEQYF.

CDR3 residues: CASNLGTADTQYF. Written as DNA, the CDR3 is TGCGCCAGCAACTTAGGTACCGCAGATACGCAGTATTTT. This chain links TRBV5-1 with TRBJ2-3; D is uncertain. CDR1 SGHRS and CDR2 YFSETQ come from the germline V gene. This CDR3 is 13 amino acids long. V was trimmed by 6 bases and J by 4 bases, leaving 12 bases between them.

This chain uses TRBV5-1 with TRBJ2-3, with 12 bases identical to TRBD2. Losses at the gene ends were 2 bases for V and 6 bases for J; bases not matched to a gene: 1. The CDR3 loop spans 14 amino acids. Germline loops: CDR1 SGHRS, CDR2 YFSETQ. The CDR3 coding sequence is TGCGCCAGCAGCTTAGGGACTAGCGGGGATACGCAGTATTTT. This gives the protein CASSLGTSGDTQYF.

This chain's CDR3 is CATSRDHQGLGYTF. The CDR3 nucleotides read TGTGCCACCAGCAGAGATCACCAGGGGTTGGGCTACACCTTC. The chain couples TRBV15 to TRBJ1-2, with D tentatively TRBD1 (6 bases). With 0 bases removed from V and 8 bases from J, the gap between germline ends came to 13 bases. The CDR3 runs to 14 residues. The germline gives CDR1 LNHNV, CDR2 YYDKDF (reference sequence). Full variable domain (outside the CDR3, taken from reference TRBV15 and TRBJ1-2): DAMVIQNPRYQVTQFGKPVTLSCSQTLNHNVMYWYQQKSSQAPKLLFHYYDKDFNNEADTPDNFQSRRPNTSFCFLDIRSPGLGDTAMYLCATSRDHQGLGYTFGSGTRLTVV.

V gene TRBV11-2 combines with J gene TRBJ1-2; D is unclear. CDR1 and CDR2 from the germline V gene are SGHAT and FQNNGV. The V gene lost 0 bases and the J gene lost 8 bases, with 10 bases spanning the gap. The CDR3 consists of 13 residues. In DNA form, the CDR3 reads TGTGCCAGCAGCTTAGATGCCGGAGGCGGCTACACCTTC. Residues: CASSLDAGGGYTF.

This sequence joins TRBV14 and TRBJ1-6, with D hard to call. CDR3 length equals 13 residues. The germline V gene has CDR1 SGHDN and CDR2 FVKESK. V was cut by 4 bases and J by 7 bases, with 8 bases left in between. CDR3 in amino acids: CASSPHFNSPLHF. The CDR3 DNA reads TGTGCCAGCAGCCCACACTTCAATTCACCCCTCCACTTT.

The chain carries TRBV29-1 and TRBJ1-1; 9 nucleotides match TRBD1. This CDR3 is built from 13 residues. V lost 6 bases to trimming and J lost 3 bases; unmatched junction nucleotides: 5. CDR1 is SQVTM and CDR2 is ANQGSEA in the germline V gene. In DNA form, the CDR3 reads TGCAGCGTGAGACAGGGGGGAGACACTGAAGCTTTCTTT. It codes for CSVRQGGDTEAFF.

This clone was counted only a few times. This sequence joins TRBV28 and TRBJ1-2; D gene unclear. Germline V gives CDR1 MDHEN, CDR2 SYDVKM. The germline V and J ends were trimmed by 5 bases and 8 bases, with 15 bases remaining between them. This CDR3 comprises 13 residues. CDR3 sequence reads: CASSPTPERGYTF. CDR3 coding DNA: TGTGCCAGCAGTCCCACGCCGGAAAGGGGCTACACCTTC.

V is TRBV29-1 and J is TRBJ1-1; D is ambiguous. Trimming removed 4 bases from V and 4 bases from J, with 16 bases in between. The CDR3 is 14 amino acids. The germline V gene has CDR1 SQVTM and CDR2 ANQGSEA. The CDR3 sequence is CSVAVGNSRTEAFF. CDR3 sequence (DNA): TGCAGCGTTGCAGTGGGGAACTCGCGCACTGAAGCTTTCTTT. The full variable domain, completed using reference TRBV29-1 and TRBJ1-1, is SAVISQKPSRDICQRGTSLTIQCQVDSQVTMMFWYRQQPGQSLTLIATANQGSEATYESGFVIDKFPISRPNLTFSTLTVSNMSPEDSSIYLCSVAVGNSRTEAFFGQGTRLTVV.

This chain joins TRBV5-6 and TRBJ2-1; 7 nucleotides agree with TRBD1. This CDR3 comprises 14 residues. The V gene end was trimmed by 4 bases and the J gene end by 5 bases; junction bases not matched to a gene: 6. CDR1 and CDR2 from the germline V gene are SGHDT and YYEEEE. The CDR3 loop is CASSRRGGNNEQFF. Here the CDR3 DNA reads TGTGCCAGCAGCCGCCGAGGGGGCAACAATGAGCAGTTCTTC.

The rearrangement links TRBV27 to TRBJ1-6, with 7 nucleotides matching TRBD1. Looked up from germline, CDR1 is MNHEY and CDR2 is SMNVEV (reference sequence). V trimming: 8 bases; J trimming: 10 bases; junction bases outside the gene matches: 8. The CDR3 contains 13 residues. Here the CDR3 reads CASARQGKSPLHF. As DNA, the CDR3 is TGTGCCAGCGCTCGACAGGGAAAGTCACCCCTCCACTTT.

The chain employs TRBV27 and TRBJ2-5; TRBD1 aligns across 7 bases. This CDR3 contains 14 residues. Germline V lookup: CDR1 MNHEY, CDR2 SMNVEV (reference sequence). The V gene end was trimmed by 4 bases and the J gene end by 2 bases; junction bases not matched to a gene: 4. Here the CDR3 reads CASSSGQEQETQYF. CDR3 sequence (DNA): TGTGCCAGCAGTTCCGGACAGGAACAAGAGACCCAGTACTTC.

As for this clone: Sequence at one end of the junction differs from germline and may be a read error. V and J are TRBV9 and TRBJ2-7; 7 bases fit TRBD2. Looked up from germline, CDR1 is SGDLS and CDR2 is YYNGEE. The CDR3 covers 13 residues. CDR3 sequence: CASSVGTTLEQYF. Here the CDR3 DNA reads TGTGCCAGCAGTGTAGGGACTACCCTCGAGCAGTACTTC.

The chain couples TRBV30 to TRBJ2-7; TRBD2 matches 16 bases. Germline trimming cut 5 bases from V and 4 bases from J; bases unmatched to any gene: 11. The CDR3 runs 17 residues. Germline V gene lookup returns CDR1 GTSNPN and CDR2 SVGIG (reference sequence). The CDR3 sequence is CAWDPGLAGGPRYEQYF. The CDR3 nucleotides read TGTGCCTGGGATCCGGGACTAGCGGGAGGGCCTAGGTACGAGCAGTACTTC.

This clone was counted a few times. The chain links TRBV2 to TRBJ2-7; weak D call: TRBD2 (5 bases). Germline CDR1 SNHLY, CDR2 FYNNEI. The CDR3 length is 14 residues. Trimming took 6 bases from V and 6 from J, leaving 18 bases between them. Here the CDR3 reads CASRPAGTPLEQYF. DNA of the CDR3: TGTGCCAGCAGACCCGCGGGCACGCCCCTCGAGCAGTACTTC.

This clone was counted only a few times. This chain connects TRBV29-1 to TRBJ2-7; D is perhaps TRBD2 (6 bases). The CDR3 is 14 amino acids. Looked up from germline, CDR1 is SQVTM and CDR2 is ANQGSEA. V gave up 5 bases and J gave up 0 bases, with 14 bases separating them. CDR3 in DNA: TGCAGCGTTAAAGTAGCGGCTGACTCCTACGAGCAGTACTTC. Translating gives CSVKVAADSYEQYF.

J is TRBJ1-2 and V is TRBV25-1; D is unresolved. The CDR3 extends over 12 amino acids. Germline-derived CDR1 and CDR2 are MGHDK and SYGVNS. Trimming removed 11 bases from V and 0 bases from J, with 10 bases in between. The DNA of the CDR3 is TGTGCCTCCTGGAGCCCTAACTATGGCTACACCTTC. It is translated as CASWSPNYGYTF.

This chain links TRBV18 with TRBJ2-7; D is undetermined. Per the germline V gene, CDR1 is KGHSH and CDR2 is LQKENI. The CDR3 totals 12 residues. Trimming took off 1 base at V and 7 bases at J, with 8 bases between the two ends. This chain's CDR3 is CASSPLIGEQYF. The CDR3 coding sequence is TGTGCCAGCTCACCACTTATCGGGGAGCAGTACTTC.

This clone was counted a single time. The chain employs TRBV30 and TRBJ1-1; possibly TRBD1 for D (5 bases). Germline CDR1 reads GTSNPN; CDR2 reads SVGIG (reference sequence). This CDR3 is 13 amino acids long. The V and J ends lost 1 base and 1 base respectively, with 7 bases between them. The CDR3 coding sequence is TGTGCCTGGAGTGGACAGCCGAACACTGAAGCTTTCTTT. Translated: CAWSGQPNTEAFF.

The chain recombines TRBV11-2 with TRBJ2-7, with a weak D call TRBD1 (6 bases). Trimming removed 5 bases from V and 7 bases from J, with 21 bases in between. The CDR3 loop spans 15 amino acids. In germline, CDR1 is SGHAT, CDR2 FQNNGV. The CDR3 DNA reads as TGTGCCAGCAGCCTAACGGACAGTGATCTTCTGGAGCAGTACTTC. Translation: CASSLTDSDLLEQYF.

The V call is TRBV6-8, the J call TRBJ2-1; D is ambiguous. The CDR3 has 12 amino acids. In germline, CDR1 is MNHGY, CDR2 SAAAGT. V was pared by 7 bases and J by 12 bases, with 16 bases between. The CDR3 protein is CASISATGVQFF. CDR3 DNA sequence: TGTGCCAGCATATCGGCTACCGGAGTGCAGTTCTTC.

CDR3 in DNA: TGCAGCGTTGATCTCGGGAGCTATTACGAGCAGTACTTC. Translating it yields CSVDLGSYYEQYF. The chain links TRBV29-1 to TRBJ2-5; D might be TRBD2 (6 bases). The J call may be wrong; the DNA end is better matched by TRBJ2-7. The CDR3 has 13 amino acids. Germline assignment: CDR1 SQVTM and CDR2 ANQGSEA.

This clone has more than one count but fewer than ten. This chain links TRBV5-1 with TRBJ2-5; 8 bases agree with TRBD1. Germline assignment: CDR1 SGHRS and CDR2 YFSETQ. J was trimmed by 5 bases and V by 1 base; bases with no gene match: 7. This CDR3 is 15 amino acids long. The CDR3 region is CASSLQGASGETQYF. For the CDR3, the DNA is TGCGCCAGCAGCTTGCAGGGGGCTTCAGGGGAGACCCAGTACTTC.